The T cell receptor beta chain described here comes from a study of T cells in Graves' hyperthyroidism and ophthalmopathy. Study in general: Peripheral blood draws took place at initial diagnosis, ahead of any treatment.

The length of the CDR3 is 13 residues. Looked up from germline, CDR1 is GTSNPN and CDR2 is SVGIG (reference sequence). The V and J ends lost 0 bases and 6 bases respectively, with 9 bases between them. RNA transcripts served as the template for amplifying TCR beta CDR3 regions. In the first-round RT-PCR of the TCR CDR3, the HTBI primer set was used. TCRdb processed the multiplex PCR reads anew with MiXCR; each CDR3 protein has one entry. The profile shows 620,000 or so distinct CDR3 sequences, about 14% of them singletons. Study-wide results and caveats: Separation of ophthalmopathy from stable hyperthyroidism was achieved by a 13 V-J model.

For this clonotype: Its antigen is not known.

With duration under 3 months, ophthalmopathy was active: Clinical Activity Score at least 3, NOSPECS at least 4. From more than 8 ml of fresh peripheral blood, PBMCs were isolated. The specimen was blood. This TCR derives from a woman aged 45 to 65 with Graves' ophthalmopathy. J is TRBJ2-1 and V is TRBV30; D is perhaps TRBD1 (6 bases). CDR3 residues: CAWSVTGSNEQFF. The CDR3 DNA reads TGTGCCTGGAGTGTAACAGGGTCCAATGAGCAGTTCTTC.